This T cell receptor (beta chain) was identified in a study of blood T cell repertoires in COVID-19. As for the study in general: COVID-19 samples collected from the United States, Italy and Spain covered acute and convalescent phases.

The junction had 10 bases not matched to a gene; V was cut back by 7 bases and J by 4 bases. The CDR3 has 16 residues. The V gene's germline CDR1 is SNHLY and CDR2 FYNNEI. Authors' processing steps: Researchers report that nucleated cell counts were estimated from reference gene primer amplification. The repertoire was sequenced with immunoSEQ multiplex PCR; TCRdb's copy has only in-frame clones and lacks some. For V, J and clone size, that table is used; D and trimming come from the DNA. The sample includes some 95,000 clones, less than 85% of them seen just once. This clone came up a few times. V and J are TRBV2 and TRBJ2-5; 12 nucleotides match TRBD2. Sequenced: peripheral blood. The sequence was collected from a man between 70 and 80 years old with acute or convalescent COVID-19. The CDR3 coding sequence is TGTGCCAGCATGGCCCCGACTAGCGGGAGTGGAGAGACCCAGTACTTC. It is translated as CASMAPTSGSGETQYF.